This TCR beta chain originates from a study of CD8+CD57+ T cells in acquired aplastic anemia. Whole-study findings and limits: Comparison of patients with controls identified around 31 shared CD8+ CDR3 sequences.

Genomic DNA served as template for TCR beta VDJ and CDR3 profiling. TCRdb re-called the reads with MiXCR, one entry per CDR3 protein. The sample lists just over 200,000 distinct CDR3 sequences, 60% to 80% occurring once. Individuals selected for sequencing had exhibited CD8+CD57+ cell expansion on flow cytometry. Every patient was diagnosed with severe acquired aplastic anemia. Untreated patients provided the blood samples, with no therapy given before sampling. With regard to this clonotype: Antigen unknown.

The clonotype was recovered from a human donor with aplastic anemia. Sequencing used sorted CD4+, CD8+, or CD8+CD57+ T cells (not recorded which) from PBMCs.

The CDR3 reads CASSGTGGRQPQHF. CDR3 DNA: TGTGCCAGCAGTGGGACAGGGGGCAGGCAGCCCCAGCATTTT. The chain couples TRBV2 to TRBJ1-5; 11 nucleotides line up with TRBD1. The CDR3 has 14 residues. V was clipped by 4 bases and J by 7 bases; unmatched bases: 3. Germline V gene data show CDR1 as SNHLY and CDR2 as FYNNEI.